This TCR beta chain is from a study of radiotherapy plus CTLA-4 blockade in lung cancer. Chemo-refractory metastatic non-small-cell lung cancer patients underwent focal radiation alongside CTLA-4 blockade with ipilimumab. Assay used: immunoSEQ multiplex PCR; TCRdb lists only in-frame clones, some missing. The sample has 80,000 to 100,000 clones; around four fifths are singletons. The CDR3 contains 14 residues. Germline CDR1 and CDR2: MRHNA and SNTAGT. V lost 0 bases to trimming and J lost 6 bases, with 11 bases between them. The source was peripheral blood, collected from a patient treated with radiotherapy plus ipilimumab. This chain joins TRBV6-4 and TRBJ1-1, with D possibly matching TRBD1 (5 bases). The TCR originated in a human donor with non-small cell lung cancer who had a partial response to radiotherapy plus ipilimumab. Here the CDR3 reads CASSDSPGEAEAFF. In nucleotides, the CDR3 is TGTGCCAGCAGTGACTCACCGGGGGAGGCTGAAGCTTTCTTT.